These T cell receptor beta chains were read from a single sample in a study of shared clonotypes between healthy human individuals. The data were produced by immunoSEQ multiplex PCR, yet TCRdb's version contains in-frame clones alone and is incomplete. In the table there are approximately 620,000 clones, around 97% of which are singletons. Sequenced material: naive CD4+ T cells sorted from blood. The origin of the receptors is a woman aged 25 to 39 in good health. Both conserved end residues are part of each CDR3. A D gene is named only where the DNA matches it firmly. A clone size is listed for some rows: how often the clone was seen (once, few, many), or a class if it is expanded.

CDR3 length: 12
J gene: TRBJ1-2
D gene: NA
clone size: NA
V gene: TRBV6-6
CDR3 DNA: TGTGCCAGCAGTCGACATGGCTATGGCTACACCTTC
CDR3 protein: CASSRHGYGYTF

CDR3 length: 12
J gene: TRBJ2-1
D gene: NA
clone size: NA
V gene: TRBV28
CDR3 DNA: TGTGCCAGCAGTTTAGCGGGGCATGAGCAGTTCTTC
CDR3 protein: CASSLAGHEQFF

CDR3 length: 18
J gene: TRBJ1-5
D gene: NA
clone size: NA
V gene: TRBV5-8
CDR3 DNA: TGTGCCAGCAGCCTGAGGGGGGCCGGGGGGCTTAGCAATCAGCCCCAGCATTTT
CDR3 protein: CASSLRGAGGLSNQPQHF

CDR3 length: 15
J gene: TRBJ1-1
D gene: NA
clone size: NA
V gene: TRBV5-8
CDR3 DNA: TGTGCCAGCAGCTTGGCCCAGGGCCTGAACACTGAAGCTTTCTTT
CDR3 protein: CASSLAQGLNTEAFF

CDR3 length: 18
J gene: TRBJ2-7
D gene: TRBD2
clone size: NA
V gene: TRBV5-4
CDR3 DNA: TGTGCCAGCAGCTTGGCCTTAGGACTAGCGGGTTTCTCCTACGAGCAGTACTTC
CDR3 protein: CASSLALGLAGFSYEQYF

CDR3 length: 15
J gene: TRBJ1-1
D gene: NA
clone size: once
V gene: TRBV28
CDR3 DNA: TGTGCCAGCAGTTTATCCCCCGGGGGGGGAGCTGAAGCTTTCTTT
CDR3 protein: CASSLSPGGGAEAFF

CDR3 length: 13
J gene: TRBJ2-3
D gene: NA
clone size: NA
V gene: TRBV28
CDR3 DNA: TGTGCCAGCAGTTACAACCCCACAGATACGCAGTATTTT
CDR3 protein: CASSYNPTDTQYF

CDR3 length: 14
J gene: TRBJ2-7
D gene: NA
clone size: NA
V gene: TRBV7-2
CDR3 DNA: TGTGCCAGCAGCTTTGGACTTTACTCCTACGAGCAGTACTTC
CDR3 protein: CASSFGLYSYEQYF

CDR3 length: 13
J gene: TRBJ2-2
D gene: NA
clone size: NA
V gene: TRBV6-1
CDR3 DNA: TGTGCCAGCATAACTGGATACACCGGGGAGCTGTTTTTT
CDR3 protein: CASITGYTGELFF

CDR3 length: 13
J gene: TRBJ2-7
D gene: TRBD1
clone size: NA
V gene: TRBV2
CDR3 DNA: TGTGCCAGCAACGGACAGGGAGTCTACGAGCAGTACTTC
CDR3 protein: CASNGQGVYEQYF

CDR3 length: 16
J gene: TRBJ2-5
D gene: NA
clone size: NA
V gene: TRBV21-1
CDR3 DNA: TGTGCCAGCAGCAAAGAAGGGGCACGGAATCAAGAGACCCAGTACTTC
CDR3 protein: CASSKEGARNQETQYF

CDR3 length: 13
J gene: TRBJ1-6
D gene: NA
clone size: NA
V gene: TRBV7-3
CDR3 DNA: TGTGCCAGCAGCGCAGGAGAGGGGCTACCCCTCCACTTT
CDR3 protein: CASSAGEGLPLHF

CDR3 length: 14
J gene: TRBJ1-2
D gene: NA
clone size: NA
V gene: TRBV11-2
CDR3 DNA: TGTGCCAGCAGCCGGGACGGAGGTAACTATGGCTACACCTTC
CDR3 protein: CASSRDGGNYGYTF

CDR3 length: 14
J gene: TRBJ2-3
D gene: NA
clone size: NA
V gene: TRBV29-1
CDR3 DNA: TGCAGCGTTGGGGGGGTAACTAGCACAGATACGCAGTATTTT
CDR3 protein: CSVGGVTSTDTQYF

CDR3 length: 17
J gene: TRBJ2-1
D gene: TRBD2
clone size: NA
V gene: TRBV5-4
CDR3 DNA: TGTGCCAGCAGCTTGACCCCGGGACTAGTGCCCCTGGATGAGCAGTTCTTC
CDR3 protein: CASSLTPGLVPLDEQFF

CDR3 length: 14
J gene: TRBJ2-5
D gene: NA
clone size: NA
V gene: TRBV5-1
CDR3 DNA: TGCGCCAGCAGCAACACAGGGTTGGGAGAGACCCAGTACTTC
CDR3 protein: CASSNTGLGETQYF

CDR3 length: 15
J gene: TRBJ2-2
D gene: TRBD1
clone size: NA
V gene: TRBV9
CDR3 DNA: TGTGCCAGCAGCGCCGACAGGGGGTACACCGGGGAGCTGTTTTTT
CDR3 protein: CASSADRGYTGELFF

CDR3 length: 14
J gene: TRBJ2-1
D gene: NA
clone size: NA
V gene: TRBV29-1
CDR3 DNA: TGCAGCACGGTCCCAGGGCCGGATGACAATGAGCAGTTCTTC
CDR3 protein: CSTVPGPDDNEQFF

CDR3 length: 14
J gene: TRBJ2-2
D gene: TRBD1
clone size: NA
V gene: TRBV6-4
CDR3 DNA: TGTGCCAGCAGTTACAGGGGATCTACCGGGGAGCTGTTTTTT
CDR3 protein: CASSYRGSTGELFF

CDR3 length: 14
J gene: TRBJ2-5
D gene: NA
clone size: NA
V gene: TRBV5-1
CDR3 DNA: TGCGCCAGCAGCTTCCCGGGAGTCGAGGAGACCCAGTACTTC
CDR3 protein: CASSFPGVEETQYF

CDR3 length: 15
J gene: TRBJ2-2
D gene: TRBD2
clone size: NA
V gene: TRBV18
CDR3 DNA: TGTGCCAGCTCATCGGGACTAGCGGACACCGGGGAGCTGTTTTTT
CDR3 protein: CASSSGLADTGELFF